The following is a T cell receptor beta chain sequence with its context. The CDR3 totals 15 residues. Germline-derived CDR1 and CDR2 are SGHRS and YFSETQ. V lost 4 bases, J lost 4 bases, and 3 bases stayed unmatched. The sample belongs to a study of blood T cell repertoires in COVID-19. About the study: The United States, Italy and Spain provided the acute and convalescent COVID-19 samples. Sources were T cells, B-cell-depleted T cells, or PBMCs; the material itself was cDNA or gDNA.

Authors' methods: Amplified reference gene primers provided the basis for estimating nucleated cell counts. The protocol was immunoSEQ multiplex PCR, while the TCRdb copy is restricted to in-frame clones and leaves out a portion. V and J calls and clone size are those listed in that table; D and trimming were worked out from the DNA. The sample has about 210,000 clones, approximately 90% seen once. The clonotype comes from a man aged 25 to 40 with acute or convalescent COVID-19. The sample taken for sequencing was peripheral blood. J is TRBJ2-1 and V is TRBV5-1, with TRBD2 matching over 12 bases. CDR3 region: CASSNLAGGYNEQFF. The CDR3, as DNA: TGCGCCAGCAGCAATCTAGCGGGAGGGTACAATGAGCAGTTCTTC.